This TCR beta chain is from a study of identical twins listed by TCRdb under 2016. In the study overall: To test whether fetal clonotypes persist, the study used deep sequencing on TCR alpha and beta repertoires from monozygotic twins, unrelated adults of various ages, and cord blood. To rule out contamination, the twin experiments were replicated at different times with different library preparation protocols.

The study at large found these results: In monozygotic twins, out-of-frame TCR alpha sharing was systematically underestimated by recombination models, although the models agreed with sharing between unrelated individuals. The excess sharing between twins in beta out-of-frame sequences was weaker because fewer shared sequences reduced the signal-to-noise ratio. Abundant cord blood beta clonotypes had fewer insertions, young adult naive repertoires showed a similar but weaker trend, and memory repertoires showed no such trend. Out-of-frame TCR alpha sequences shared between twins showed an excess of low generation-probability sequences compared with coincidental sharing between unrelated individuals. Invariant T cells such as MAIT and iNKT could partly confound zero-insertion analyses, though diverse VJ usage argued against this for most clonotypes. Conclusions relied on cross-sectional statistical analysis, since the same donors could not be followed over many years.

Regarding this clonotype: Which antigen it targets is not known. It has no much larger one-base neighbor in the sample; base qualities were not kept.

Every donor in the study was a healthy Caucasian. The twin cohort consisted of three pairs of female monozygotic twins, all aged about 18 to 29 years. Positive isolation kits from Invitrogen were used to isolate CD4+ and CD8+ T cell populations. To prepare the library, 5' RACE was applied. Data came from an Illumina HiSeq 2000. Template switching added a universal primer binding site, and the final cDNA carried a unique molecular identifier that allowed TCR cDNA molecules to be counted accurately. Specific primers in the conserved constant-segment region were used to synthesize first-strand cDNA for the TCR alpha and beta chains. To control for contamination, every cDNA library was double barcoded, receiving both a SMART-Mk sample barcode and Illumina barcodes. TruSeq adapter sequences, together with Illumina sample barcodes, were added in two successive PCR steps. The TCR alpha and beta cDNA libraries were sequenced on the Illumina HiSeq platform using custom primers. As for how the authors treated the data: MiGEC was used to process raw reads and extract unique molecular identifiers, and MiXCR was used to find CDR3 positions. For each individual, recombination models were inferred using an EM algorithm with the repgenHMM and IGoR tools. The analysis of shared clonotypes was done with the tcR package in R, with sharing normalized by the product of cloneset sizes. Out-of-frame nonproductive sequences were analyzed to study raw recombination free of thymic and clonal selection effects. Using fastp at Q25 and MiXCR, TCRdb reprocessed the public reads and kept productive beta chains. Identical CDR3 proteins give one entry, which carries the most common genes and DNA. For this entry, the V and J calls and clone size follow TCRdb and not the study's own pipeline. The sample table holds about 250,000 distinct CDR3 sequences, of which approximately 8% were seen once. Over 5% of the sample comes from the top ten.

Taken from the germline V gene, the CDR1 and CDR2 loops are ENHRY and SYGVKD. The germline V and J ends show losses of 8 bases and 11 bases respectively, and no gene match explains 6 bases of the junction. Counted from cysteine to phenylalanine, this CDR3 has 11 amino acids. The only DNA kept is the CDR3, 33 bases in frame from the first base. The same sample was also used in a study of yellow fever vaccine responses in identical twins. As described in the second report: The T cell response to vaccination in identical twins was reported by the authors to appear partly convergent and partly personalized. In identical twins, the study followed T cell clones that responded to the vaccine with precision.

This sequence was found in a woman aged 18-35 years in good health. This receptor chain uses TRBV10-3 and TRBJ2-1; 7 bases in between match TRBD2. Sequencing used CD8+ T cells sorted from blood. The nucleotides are TGTGCCATCTACGGGGAGGGTCAGCAGTTCTTC. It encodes CAIYGEGQQFF.